This T cell receptor beta chain was sequenced for a study of cytomegalovirus exposure and HLA in healthy donors. Study results and caveats: Later on, an analysis tied 15,000 to 20,000 TCR beta sequences to HLA alleles at 0.05 false discovery rate. Testing in vitro showed three CMV-associated chains specific for CMV antigens.

Turning to this clone: Its antigen remains unidentified.

It was with 60 Vbeta and 13 Jbeta primers that the PCR ran. TCRdb's copy holds only in-frame clones and misses some; the assay was immunoSEQ multiplex PCR. The sample records 70,000 or so clones, less than 80% being singletons. The CDR3 has 11 amino acids. Trimming left V 4 bases short and J 3 bases short, with 6 bases between. Germline V gene sequence: CDR1 GTSNPN, CDR2 SVGIG (reference sequence). The sequence was collected from a woman aged 45 to 65 in good health and CMV-seronegative. The chain recombines TRBV30 with TRBJ2-5; no clear D gene. The sample was PBMCs. In DNA, the CDR3 is TGTGCCTGGAACAGTAAAGAGACCCAGTACTTC. The encoded protein is CAWNSKETQYF. Full variable domain (rest looked up from reference TRBV30 and TRBJ2-5): SQTIHQWPATLVQPVGSPLSLECTVEGTSNPNLYWYRQAAGRGLQLLFYSVGIGQISSEVPQNLSASRPQDRQFILSSKKLLLSDSGFYLCAWNSKETQYFGPGTRLLVL.